These T cell receptor beta chains were read from a single sample in a study of CD8+ T cells in alopecia areata. Measured with immunoSEQ multiplex PCR; TCRdb has only the in-frame clones, and not every one. The sample comprises about 180,000 clones, approximately 65% of which are singletons, and around 10% rests with the top ten. The sequences come from CD8+ T cells sorted from blood, collected at week 0. These receptor sequences come from a human donor with alopecia areata. The CDR3 runs from the conserved cysteine through the conserved F or W. Each record gives: clone size, J gene, V gene, D gene, CDR3 protein, CDR3 DNA. The D gene is left open where the match is weak. Part of the rows lack a size; the others show once, few, many or a class for expanded clones.

clone_size: .
j_call: TRBJ1-2
v_call: TRBV14
d_call: .
cdr3_aa: CASSADSLFGYTF
cdr3_nt: TGTGCCAGCAGCGCGGACAGCCTATTTGGCTACACCTTC

clone_size: .
j_call: TRBJ1-5
v_call: TRBV10-3
d_call: TRBD1
cdr3_aa: CATGQDQPQHF
cdr3_nt: TGTGCCACGGGACAGGATCAGCCCCAGCATTTT

clone_size: few
j_call: TRBJ2-3
v_call: TRBV7-9
d_call: TRBD2
cdr3_aa: CASSSSGLAVTDTQYF
cdr3_nt: TGTGCCAGCAGCTCCAGTGGACTAGCGGTCACAGATACGCAGTATTTT

clone_size: .
j_call: TRBJ2-5
v_call: TRBV13
d_call: .
cdr3_aa: CASSRGRMKETQYF
cdr3_nt: TGTGCCAGCAGCCGCGGACGGATGAAAGAGACCCAGTACTTC

clone_size: .
j_call: TRBJ1-5
v_call: TRBV25-1
d_call: .
cdr3_aa: CASSWGSRNQPQHF
cdr3_nt: TGTGCCAGCAGTTGGGGGTCGAGAAATCAGCCCCAGCATTTT

clone_size: .
j_call: TRBJ1-4
v_call: TRBV30
d_call: .
cdr3_aa: CAWSFGAGDFNEKLFF
cdr3_nt: TGTGCCTGGAGTTTTGGGGCAGGGGATTTTAATGAAAAACTGTTTTTT

clone_size: .
j_call: TRBJ2-6
v_call: TRBV4-1
d_call: .
cdr3_aa: CASSQGPGANVLTF
cdr3_nt: TGCGCCAGCAGCCAAGGCCCTGGGGCCAACGTCCTGACTTTC

clone_size: .
j_call: TRBJ1-2
v_call: TRBV15
d_call: TRBD1
cdr3_aa: CATSRGDRIYGYTF
cdr3_nt: TGTGCCACCAGCAGAGGGGACAGAATTTATGGCTACACCTTC

clone_size: few
j_call: TRBJ2-3
v_call: TRBV29-1
d_call: .
cdr3_aa: CSVMGGLTDTQYF
cdr3_nt: TGCAGCGTGATGGGGGGCCTTACAGATACGCAGTATTTT

clone_size: .
j_call: TRBJ1-5
v_call: TRBV5-6
d_call: TRBD1
cdr3_aa: CASSFGQGSNQPQHF
cdr3_nt: TGTGCCAGCAGTTTCGGACAGGGAAGCAATCAGCCCCAGCATTTT

clone_size: few
j_call: TRBJ1-3
v_call: TRBV5-6
d_call: .
cdr3_aa: CASSPTRVNTIYF
cdr3_nt: TGTGCCAGCAGCCCGACCAGGGTGAACACCATATATTTT

clone_size: few
j_call: TRBJ1-2
v_call: TRBV29-1
d_call: .
cdr3_aa: CSVEGGNPTNYGYTF
cdr3_nt: TGCAGCGTTGAGGGTGGCAACCCCACCAACTATGGCTACACCTTC

clone_size: few
j_call: TRBJ2-7
v_call: TRBV29-1
d_call: .
cdr3_aa: CSVTGTSDGEQYF
cdr3_nt: TGCAGCGTTACCGGGACGTCCGATGGCGAGCAGTACTTC

clone_size: .
j_call: TRBJ2-7
v_call: TRBV6-5
d_call: TRBD1
cdr3_aa: CASSYDRASGDYEQYF
cdr3_nt: TGTGCCAGCAGTTACGACAGGGCCTCAGGAGACTACGAGCAGTACTTC

clone_size: .
j_call: TRBJ1-1
v_call: TRBV29-1
d_call: TRBD1
cdr3_aa: CSVKGTALNTEAFF
cdr3_nt: TGCAGCGTTAAAGGGACAGCCTTGAACACTGAAGCTTTCTTT

clone_size: .
j_call: TRBJ1-3
v_call: TRBV12-5
d_call: .
cdr3_aa: CAITSGLGLSGNTIYF
cdr3_nt: TGTGCAATAACCTCGGGCCTAGGCCTCTCTGGAAACACCATATATTTT

clone_size: .
j_call: TRBJ1-4
v_call: TRBV9
d_call: .
cdr3_aa: CASSERTATNEKLFF
cdr3_nt: TGTGCCAGCAGCGAGCGGACAGCAACTAATGAAAAACTGTTTTTT

clone_size: .
j_call: TRBJ2-3
v_call: TRBV10-3
d_call: .
cdr3_aa: CAISESQPPLGGTDTQYF
cdr3_nt: TGTGCCATCAGTGAGTCTCAGCCCCCTCTAGGCGGCACAGATACGCAGTATTTT

clone_size: .
j_call: TRBJ2-3
v_call: TRBV4-1
d_call: TRBD2
cdr3_aa: CASSPRTSGVITDTQYF
cdr3_nt: TGCGCCAGCAGCCCTCGGACTAGCGGGGTGATCACAGATACGCAGTATTTT

clone_size: .
j_call: TRBJ1-1
v_call: TRBV14
d_call: .
cdr3_aa: CASSQAQGPRNTEAFF
cdr3_nt: TGTGCCAGCAGCCAAGCGCAGGGCCCCCGGAACACTGAAGCTTTCTTT

clone_size: once
j_call: TRBJ1-2
v_call: TRBV7-9
d_call: TRBD1
cdr3_aa: CASSGRTGRWGGYTF
cdr3_nt: TGTGCCAGCAGCGGACGGACAGGTCGCTGGGGTGGCTACACCTTC

clone_size: .
j_call: TRBJ2-5
v_call: TRBV7-9
d_call: .
cdr3_aa: CASSSLDSESETQYF
cdr3_nt: TGTGCCAGCAGCTCCTTGGACTCCGAATCCGAGACCCAGTACTTC

clone_size: .
j_call: TRBJ1-5
v_call: TRBV4-1
d_call: TRBD1
cdr3_aa: CASSPYSGGDEPQHF
cdr3_nt: TGCGCCAGCAGCCCATACTCAGGGGGCGACGAGCCCCAGCATTTT

clone_size: .
j_call: TRBJ2-7
v_call: TRBV2
d_call: TRBD1
cdr3_aa: CASRGDSLTYEQYF
cdr3_nt: TGTGCCAGCAGAGGGGACAGCCTCACCTACGAGCAGTACTTC

clone_size: .
j_call: TRBJ1-1
v_call: TRBV15
d_call: .
cdr3_aa: CATSRDDRRNTEAFF
cdr3_nt: TGTGCCACCAGCAGAGATGACAGGAGGAACACTGAAGCTTTCTTT

clone_size: .
j_call: TRBJ1-1
v_call: TRBV29-1
d_call: TRBD1
cdr3_aa: CSADRGGKATEAFF
cdr3_nt: TGCAGCGCTGACAGGGGCGGGAAGGCCACTGAAGCTTTCTTT

clone_size: once
j_call: TRBJ2-7
v_call: TRBV19
d_call: .
cdr3_aa: CASSARSEYEQYF
cdr3_nt: TGTGCCAGTAGCGCCAGGAGCGAATACGAGCAGTACTTC